This TCR beta chain was observed in a study of T cell responses to AZD1222 COVID-19 vaccine. Study conclusions and caveats: Vaccine-associated CD4 TCRs spanned spike, dominant at 160-218 and 743-854. Two AZD1222 administrations were followed by greater Spike-specific TCR breadth and depth. Reportedly, close to half of spike-specific TCRs are directed against unmutated variant regions.

Investigators merged groups given second doses at roughly 4 or roughly 12 weeks. Trimming removed 4 bases from V and 0 bases from J, with 4 bases in between. The CDR3 sequence is 13 residues long. CDR1 and CDR2 from the germline V gene are MGHDK and SYGVNS. Here immunoSEQ multiplex PCR was the method, and the copy in TCRdb shows in-frame clones only, minus some. The sample has 90,000 to 150,000 clones, roughly 86% seen once. About this clone itself: What it binds is unknown.

The sequences come from peripheral blood, collected 28 days after the second AZD1222 dose. The V and J genes are TRBV25-1 and TRBJ1-3; D is unclear. This clonotype was obtained from an adult who received the AZD1222 COVID-19 vaccine. This chain's CDR3 is CASSVFSGNTIYF. The CDR3 nucleotides are TGTGCCAGCAGTGTATTCTCTGGAAACACCATATATTTT.